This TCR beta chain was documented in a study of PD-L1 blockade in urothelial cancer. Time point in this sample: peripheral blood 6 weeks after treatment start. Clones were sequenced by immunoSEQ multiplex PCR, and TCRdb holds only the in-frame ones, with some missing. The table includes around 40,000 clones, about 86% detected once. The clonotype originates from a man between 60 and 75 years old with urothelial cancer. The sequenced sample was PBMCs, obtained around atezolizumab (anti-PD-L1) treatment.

The CDR3 DNA follows: TGTGCCAGCAGCTTCTCGGGACAGGGGAATTCACCCCTCCACTTT. Its protein is CASSFSGQGNSPLHF. The V and J genes are TRBV9 and TRBJ1-6, with 10 bases fitting TRBD1. The germline V gene has CDR1 SGDLS and CDR2 YYNGEE. There are 15 residues in the CDR3. V shed 4 bases and J 7 bases; nucleotides not matched to a gene: 5.